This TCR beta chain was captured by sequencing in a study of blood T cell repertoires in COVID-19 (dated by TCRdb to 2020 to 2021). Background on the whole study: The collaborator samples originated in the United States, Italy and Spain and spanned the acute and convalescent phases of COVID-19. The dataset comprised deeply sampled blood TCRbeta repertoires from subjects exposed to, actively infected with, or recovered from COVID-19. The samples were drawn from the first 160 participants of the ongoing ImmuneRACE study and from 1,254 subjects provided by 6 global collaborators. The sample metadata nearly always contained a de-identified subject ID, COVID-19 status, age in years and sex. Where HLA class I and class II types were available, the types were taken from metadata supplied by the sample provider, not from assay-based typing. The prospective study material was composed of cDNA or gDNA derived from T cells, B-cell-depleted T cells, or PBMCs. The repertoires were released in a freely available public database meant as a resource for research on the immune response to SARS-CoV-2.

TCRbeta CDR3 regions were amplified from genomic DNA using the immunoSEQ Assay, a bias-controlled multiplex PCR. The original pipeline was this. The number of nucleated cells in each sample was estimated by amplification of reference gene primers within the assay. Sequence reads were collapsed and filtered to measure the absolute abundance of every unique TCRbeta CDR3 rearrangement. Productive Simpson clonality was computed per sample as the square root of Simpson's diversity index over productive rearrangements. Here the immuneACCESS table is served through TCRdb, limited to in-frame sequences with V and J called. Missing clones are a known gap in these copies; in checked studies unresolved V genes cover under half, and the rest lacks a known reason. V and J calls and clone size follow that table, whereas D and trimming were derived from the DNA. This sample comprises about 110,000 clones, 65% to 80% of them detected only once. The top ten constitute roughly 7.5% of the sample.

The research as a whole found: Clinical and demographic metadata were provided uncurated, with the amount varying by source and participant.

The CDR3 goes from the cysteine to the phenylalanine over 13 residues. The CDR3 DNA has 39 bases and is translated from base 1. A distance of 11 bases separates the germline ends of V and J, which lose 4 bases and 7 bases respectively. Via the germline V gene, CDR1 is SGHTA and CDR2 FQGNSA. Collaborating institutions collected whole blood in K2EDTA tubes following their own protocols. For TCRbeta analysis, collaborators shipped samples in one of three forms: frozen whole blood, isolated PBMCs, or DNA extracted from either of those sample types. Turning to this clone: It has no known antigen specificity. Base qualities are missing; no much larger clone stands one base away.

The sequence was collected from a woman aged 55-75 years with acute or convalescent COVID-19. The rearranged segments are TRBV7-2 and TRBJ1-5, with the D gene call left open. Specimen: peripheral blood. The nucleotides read TGTGCCAGCAGCTCCCAAGAAAGCCAGCCCCAGCATTTT. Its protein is CASSSQESQPQHF.